The rows below give T cell receptor beta chains drawn from one sample of a study of T cell repertoires in cytomegalovirus infection. TCRdb used MiXCR to reprocess the reads, holding one entry per CDR3 protein. The sample comprises approximately 130,000 distinct CDR3 sequences, roughly 9% of which are singletons, and 10% rests with the top ten. The sample comprised PBMCs. The source of these receptors is a human donor in good health (CMV status not recorded). Some clones in this sample may be carry-over from other donors' samples. The CDR3 runs from the conserved cysteine through the conserved F or W. Part of the rows lack a size; the others show once, few, many or a class for expanded clones.

>TRBV6-6|TRBJ1-4|many
CASSYRRADEKLFF
>TRBV7-8|TRBJ1-2|many
CASSLGGDRGLGYTF
>TRBV2|TRBJ1-1|many
CASLKGGSTEAFF
>TRBV20-1|TRBJ2-1|many
CSVLPPGTLEQFF
>TRBV19|TRBJ2-2|many
CAINPSPNTGELFF
>TRBV20-1|TRBJ1-6|NA
CSARRTGANSPLHF
>TRBV7-9|TRBJ1-1|few
CASSLSGTSNTEAFF
>TRBV2|TRBJ2-5|many
CASILSRLKGEETQYF
>TRBV28|TRBJ2-3|few
CASSLYEAGAEDTQYF
>TRBV6-2/TRBV6-3|TRBJ2-1|NA
CASRLGLPEGNEQFF
>TRBV25-1|TRBJ1-2|many
CASSEYWGASPGYTF
>TRBV11-3|TRBJ2-3|many
CASSYGTASTDTQYF
>TRBV15|TRBJ2-1|many
CATSRFGLGLNEQFF
>TRBV29-1|TRBJ2-5|NA
CSVGVQETQYF
>TRBV20-1|TRBJ2-1|NA
CSARKSGTSGGPWYNEQFF
>TRBV20-1|TRBJ1-4|many
CSARGPGQLFF
>TRBV4-2|TRBJ2-3|many
CASSQVTGELNTDTQYF
>TRBV2|TRBJ2-7|many
CASSGAHPDRSSYEQYF
>TRBV29-1|TRBJ2-7|many
CSVVGQYEQYF
>TRBV12-3/TRBV12-4|TRBJ1-1|many
CASSLVGGNTEAFF
>TRBV7-2|TRBJ1-1|many
CASRPGGMNTEAFF
>TRBV6-6|TRBJ2-7|NA
CASRYFQLKPYEQYF
>TRBV29-1|TRBJ2-5|few
CSVLGLQETQYF
>TRBV7-9|TRBJ2-7|few
CASSFSPQQAAYEQYF
>TRBV12-3/TRBV12-4|TRBJ1-2|many
CASRTTGAGGYTF
>TRBV28|TRBJ2-3|many
CASSLVGGSTDTQYF
>TRBV28|TRBJ1-1|few
CASSLRDTTEAFF
>TRBV20-1|TRBJ2-3|few
CSATFDGGAVTDTQYF
>TRBV7-8|TRBJ1-6|many
CASKPPGSSSPLHF
>TRBV6-6|TRBJ2-3|NA
CASRPSGGATDTQYF
>TRBV5-6|TRBJ1-4|many
CASSLTRLPTNEKLFF
>TRBV20-1|TRBJ2-7|few
CSARDSGGYSYEQYF
>TRBV19|TRBJ2-5|few
CASSMTSGGFGETQYF
>TRBV20-1|TRBJ1-4|few
CSARPDSLGEKLFF
>TRBV10-3|TRBJ2-1|many
CAISEEGDPLEQFF
>TRBV7-8|TRBJ1-2|NA
CASSLAPHGTEDGYTF
>TRBV2|TRBJ1-5|many
CASSEGNRDQPQHF
>TRBV2|TRBJ2-7|many
CASSTAGGYEQYF
>TRBV29-1|TRBJ2-1|NA
CSVGALQGYNEQFF
>TRBV6-1|TRBJ2-2|many
CASSWRQGAGELFF
>TRBV3-1|TRBJ2-7|few
CASSQQAGGTSEQYF
>TRBV7-2|TRBJ1-5|many
CASSPSGSNQPQHF
>TRBV20-1|TRBJ2-1|few
CSGLAGDYNEQFF
>TRBV4-1|TRBJ1-5|many
CASSQVQGQLSNQPQHF
>TRBV29-1|TRBJ1-5|many
CSVGTDNNQPQHF
>TRBV7-2|TRBJ2-5|many
CASSVRDIETQYF
>TRBV7-2|TRBJ2-1|many
CASRAQRGGGNEQFF
>TRBV5-1|TRBJ1-5|many
CASSPTGPNQPQHF
>TRBV7-8|TRBJ1-2|many
CASSLGTANYGYTF
>TRBV5-1|TRBJ1-1|few
CASSERDTNTEAFF
>TRBV4-1|TRBJ2-1|many
CASSQTRLAGGNYNEQFF
>TRBV7-6|TRBJ2-5|many
CASSLRPLRETQYF
>TRBV7-9|TRBJ1-1|many
CASSVAPRTGGATHRVNTEAFF
>TRBV14|TRBJ1-2|many
CASSQDQGKGGGYGYTF